One sample yielded the 30 T cell receptor beta chains listed below, sequenced in a study of identical twins (dated by TCRdb to 2016 to 2017). Libraries were prepared through 5' RACE. The listed sequencing device is Illumina HiSeq 2000. TCRdb trimmed the raw reads at Q25, called clones with MiXCR and kept productive beta chains. Identical CDR3 protein sequences are pooled into one entry, listed with their most common genes and DNA. The sample table shows around 960,000 distinct CDR3 sequences, and 10% to 15% are seen once. Around 1.5% of the sample is in the top ten clones. The same sample was also used in a study of yellow fever vaccine responses in identical twins.

Sequences were obtained from PBMCs. These receptors all come from a woman under 30 in good health.

This sequence joins TRBV12-3 or TRBV12-4 and TRBJ1-4, with D hard to call. V was trimmed by 6 bases and J by 0 bases, leaving 2 bases between them. The CDR3 loop spans 12 amino acids. CDR3 sequence reads: CASSTTNEKLFF. The DNA for the CDR3 is TGTGCCAGCAGCACAACTAATGAAAAACTGTTTTTT.

The rearrangement uses TRBV5-1 and TRBJ2-1; 16 bases line up with TRBD2. The CDR3 loop spans 16 amino acids. The trim removed 4 bases at V and 9 bases at J, leaving 7 bases unmatched. CDR1 SGHRS and CDR2 YFSETQ come from the germline V gene. In DNA form, the CDR3 reads TGCGCCAGCAGCAGCTCCGGGACTAGCGGGAGGGCTGAGCAGTTCTTC. Protein product: CASSSSGTSGRAEQFF.

V usage is TRBV2 and J usage is TRBJ2-1, with no clear D. The CDR3 runs 14 residues. V was cut by 8 bases and J by 0 bases, with 11 bases left in between. Germline CDR1 reads SNHLY; CDR2 reads FYNNEI. CDR3 DNA: TGTGCCAGCCTGGCCAGTACCTCCTACAATGAGCAGTTCTTC. It specifies CASLASTSYNEQFF.

This clonotype was seen a few times. The chain links TRBV2 to TRBJ2-2; D is unresolved. The CDR3 totals 16 residues. The ends were cut back, 6 bases at V and 4 bases at J, with 18 bases in the middle. CDR1 SNHLY and CDR2 FYNNEI come from the germline V gene. For the CDR3, the DNA is TGTGCCAGCAGGATGATTCCCACCACCATCACCGGGGAGCTGTTTTTT. Residues: CASRMIPTTITGELFF.

The chain combines TRBV4-2 with TRBJ1-1; D not resolved. Germline V gene sequence: CDR1 LGHNA, CDR2 YNFKEQ. The CDR3 has 17 residues. Trimming removed 0 bases from V and 0 bases from J, with 14 bases in between. CDR3 in amino acids: CASSQEAYFSMNTEAFF. CDR3 DNA: TGTGCCAGCAGCCAAGAAGCCTATTTTAGCATGAACACTGAAGCTTTCTTT.

This clonotype has only a few counts. The chain carries TRBV19 and TRBJ2-2; possible D gene TRBD1, 5 bases. Germline assignment: CDR1 LNHDA and CDR2 SQIVND (reference sequence). This CDR3 contains 15 residues. V was pared by 5 bases and J by 3 bases, with 13 bases between. CDR3 DNA: TGTGCCAGTAGTTCAGGGCGGAGCCACACCGGGGAGCTGTTTTTT. Translating gives CASSSGRSHTGELFF.

This clonotype has only one observation. The chain combines TRBV2 with TRBJ2-5, with 8 bases aligning to TRBD2. CDR3 length: 12 amino acids. Germline V gives CDR1 SNHLY, CDR2 FYNNEI. V lost 4 bases to trimming and J lost 5 bases; unmatched junction nucleotides: 0. CDR3 coding DNA: TGTGCCAGCAGTGGACTAGCGGAGACCCAGTACTTC. Its protein product is CASSGLAETQYF.

The sample holds many counts of this clonotype. The rearrangement links TRBV5-1 to TRBJ1-6; 7 nucleotides match TRBD1. CDR1 SGHRS and CDR2 YFSETQ come from the germline V gene. The V segment lost 0 bases and the J segment 8 bases; nucleotides outside the gene matches: 8. The CDR3 has 16 amino acids. The CDR3 coding sequence is TGCGCCAGCAGCTTGGAGGGGGCAGGGTCTCATTCACCCCTCCACTTT. It encodes CASSLEGAGSHSPLHF.

This clonotype was seen more than once but under ten times. This chain links TRBV11-3 with TRBJ2-5; tentatively, D is TRBD1 (6 bases). Germline CDR1 reads SGHNT; CDR2 reads YENEEA. The CDR3 length is 15 residues. Trimming shortened V by 0 bases and J by 1 base, and 9 bases separated the two germline ends. The CDR3 loop reads CASSLDGQSQETQYF. Here the CDR3 DNA reads TGTGCCAGCAGCTTAGACGGACAGTCCCAAGAGACCCAGTACTTC.

The chain uses TRBV4-1 and TRBJ2-3; 10 bases align to TRBD2. The CDR3 spans 18 residues. The germline V gene has CDR1 MGHRA and CDR2 YSYEKL. Losses at the gene ends were 0 bases for V and 2 bases for J; bases not matched to a gene: 8. The CDR3 loop reads CASSQDRLAGENTDTQYF. CDR3 sequence (DNA): TGCGCCAGCAGCCAAGATCGGCTAGCGGGAGAAAACACAGATACGCAGTATTTT.

This clonotype occurred a few times. The chain couples TRBV27 to TRBJ2-5, with unresolved D. Trimming took 4 bases from V and 1 from J, leaving 7 bases between them. Germline assignment: CDR1 MNHEY and CDR2 SMNVEV (reference sequence). The CDR3 length is 13 residues. The CDR3, as DNA: TGTGCCAGCAGTTATCGCTTCCAAGAGACCCAGTACTTC. Protein: CASSYRFQETQYF.

This rearrangement joins TRBV6-5 to TRBJ2-2; TRBD1 matches 9 bases. Germline loops: CDR1 MNHEY, CDR2 SVGAGI. Trimming removed 2 bases from V and 7 bases from J; junction bases left unmatched: 8. This CDR3 region has 16 residues. The CDR3, as DNA: TGTGCCAGCAGTTACGACCAAACAGGGGGCGGCGGGGAGCTGTTTTTT. As protein: CASSYDQTGGGGELFF.

This sequence joins TRBV6-1 and TRBJ1-4; D possibly corresponds to TRBD1 (6 bases). Germline V gives CDR1 MNHNS, CDR2 SASEGT. This CDR3 has 16 amino acids. V was cut by 8 bases and J by 5 bases, with 21 bases left in between. The CDR3 spells CASFAIRTAYNEKLFF. In nucleotides, the CDR3 is TGTGCCAGCTTTGCCATCCGGACAGCTTACAATGAAAAACTGTTTTTT.

V usage is TRBV2 and J usage is TRBJ1-1; possibly TRBD1 for D (5 bases). The germline V and J ends were trimmed by 7 bases and 2 bases, with 17 bases remaining between them. Germline CDR1 reads SNHLY; CDR2 reads FYNNEI. The CDR3 covers 15 residues. CDR3 protein: CASTPFGHLNTEAFF. CDR3 bases: TGTGCCAGCACCCCTTTCGGACACCTAAACACTGAAGCTTTCTTT. The full variable domain, rest sourced from reference TRBV2 and TRBJ1-1, is EPEVTQTPSHQVTQMGQEVILRCVPISNHLYFYWYRQILGQKVEFLVSFYNNEISEKSEIFDDQFSVERPDGSNFTLKIRSTKLEDSAMYFCASTPFGHLNTEAFFGQGTRLTVV.

This sequence joins TRBV25-1 and TRBJ2-2, with D unresolved. CDR3 length: 16 residues. Trimming removed 5 bases at V and 0 bases at J, with 13 bases between. Germline CDR1 reads MGHDK; CDR2 reads SYGVNS. The CDR3 region has the DNA TGTGCCAGCAGTATCACGGGCCCCTCGAACACCGGGGAGCTGTTTTTT. Translating gives CASSITGPSNTGELFF.

The rearrangement joins TRBV4-1 to TRBJ2-1, with 8 bases lining up with TRBD1. J was trimmed by 5 bases and V by 3 bases; bases with no gene match: 9. Germline CDR1 is MGHRA and CDR2 is YSYEKL. The CDR3 runs to 16 residues. The CDR3 DNA sequence: TGCGCCAGCAGCCACCCGGGACAGGTGTCAAACAATGAGCAGTTCTTC. Translating gives CASSHPGQVSNNEQFF.

This clonotype showed up many times. The genes are TRBV10-3 and TRBJ1-1; TRBD1 matches 8 bases. There are 16 residues in the CDR3. Germline loops: CDR1 ENHRY, CDR2 SYGVKD. Trimming removed 2 bases from V and 0 bases from J; junction bases left unmatched: 5. CDR3 nucleotide sequence: TGTGCCATCAGTGAGCTGTCAGGGGGCTTGAACACTGAAGCTTTCTTT. Translation: CAISELSGGLNTEAFF.

In its sample, this clonotype was seen a few times. J is TRBJ2-1 and V is TRBV11-2; TRBD1 might be the D (5 bases). This CDR3 has 18 residues. The germline V and J ends were trimmed by 2 bases and 3 bases, with 20 bases remaining between them. Germline lookup yields CDR1 SGHAT and CDR2 FQNNGV. The CDR3 protein is CASSLMVVFARVYNEQFF. In DNA, the CDR3 is TGTGCCAGCAGCTTAATGGTCGTCTTTGCCAGGGTCTACAATGAGCAGTTCTTC.

V and J are TRBV7-9 and TRBJ2-3; 7 bases match TRBD2. CDR3 length equals 16 residues. The V gene's germline CDR1 is SEHNR and CDR2 FQNEAQ (reference sequence). The ends lost 2 bases at V and 0 bases at J; junction bases unmatched: 5. The CDR3 sequence: CASSLPLADSTDTQYF. In nucleotides, the CDR3 is TGTGCCAGCAGCTTACCGCTAGCGGATAGCACAGATACGCAGTATTTT.

The V call is TRBV29-1, the J call TRBJ2-3; D gene uncertain. From germline, CDR1 is SQVTM and CDR2 ANQGSEA. This CDR3 has 14 amino acids. Trimming cost V 4 bases and J 2 bases, with 13 bases left between them. The CDR3 coding sequence is TGCAGCGTTGTGGGTGCTACCTCCACAGATACGCAGTATTTT. Protein: CSVVGATSTDTQYF.

The chain combines TRBV29-1 with TRBJ2-6, with D perhaps matching TRBD1 (5 bases). CDR3 length: 16 amino acids. Trimming pared 6 bases from V and 1 base from J, leaving 16 bases between. CDR1 and CDR2 from the germline V gene are SQVTM and ANQGSEA. The CDR3 region is CSVLQLRQSGANVLTF. The DNA of the CDR3 is TGCAGCGTGTTACAACTTCGACAGTCTGGGGCCAACGTCCTGACTTTC.

This clonotype was found many times. This chain uses TRBV10-3 with TRBJ2-1; D is unresolved. CDR1 and CDR2 from the germline V gene are ENHRY and SYGVKD. Trimming shortened V by 6 bases and J by 10 bases, and 13 bases separated the two germline ends. The CDR3 has 12 residues. The CDR3 region has the DNA TGTGCCATCAGCACCACTCTCGGAGAGCAGTTCTTC. Protein: CAISTTLGEQFF.

The J gene is TRBJ2-1, the V gene TRBV11-1; D might be TRBD2 (6 bases). CDR1 is SGHAT, CDR2 FQDESV, per germline (reference sequence). The germline V and J ends were trimmed by 9 bases and 9 bases, with 15 bases remaining between them. CDR3 size: 12 residues. The CDR3 DNA is TGTGCCAGTGGGGACTCCCGGAGTGAGCAGTTCTTC. Translation: CASGDSRSEQFF.

This sequence joins TRBV24-1 and TRBJ2-5; D unclear. Per germline, CDR1 KGHDR and CDR2 SFDVKD. The CDR3 runs 13 residues. Trimming removed 4 bases at V and 2 bases at J, with 7 bases between. The CDR3 sequence is CATSDATQETQYF. CDR3 DNA: TGTGCCACCAGTGACGCTACTCAAGAGACCCAGTACTTC.

The chain has TRBV25-1 and TRBJ2-5, with 9 positions matching TRBD1. The CDR3 has 14 amino acids. V lost 8 bases, J lost 1 base, and 5 bases stayed unmatched. The germline V gene has CDR1 MGHDK and CDR2 SYGVNS. CDR3 sequence: CASPGTGIQETQYF. The CDR3 nucleotides are TGTGCCAGCCCCGGGACAGGGATCCAAGAGACCCAGTACTTC.

The J gene is TRBJ2-5, the V gene TRBV7-2, with 11 nucleotides matching TRBD2. Germline V gives CDR1 SGHTA, CDR2 FQGNSA. The CDR3 has 16 residues. The V gene end was trimmed by 3 bases and the J gene end by 3 bases; junction bases not matched to a gene: 6. The CDR3 DNA sequence: TGTGCCAGCAGCTTCGGTAGCGGGGGGGGAGAAGAGACCCAGTACTTC. Its protein is CASSFGSGGGEETQYF.

This clonotype has just a few counts. The chain joins TRBV12-3 or TRBV12-4 to TRBJ2-7; D is perhaps TRBD2 (5 bases). V dropped 4 bases and J dropped 7 bases, with 14 bases sitting between them. The CDR3 runs 13 residues. The DNA for the CDR3 is TGTGCCAGCAGTTCGAAGGTCTCGGGGGAGCAGTACGTC. This gives the protein CASSSKVSGEQYV.

This clonotype occurred a few times. The CDR3 sequence is CASSNVRGGTQETQYF. CDR3 nucleotide sequence: TGTGCCAGCAGCAACGTTCGCGGGGGGACCCAAGAGACCCAGTACTTC. The chain recombines TRBV5-4 with TRBJ2-5; 8 nucleotides match TRBD2. The germline V gene encodes CDR1 SGHNT and CDR2 YYREEE (reference sequence). The CDR3 runs to 16 residues. The V gene end was trimmed by 4 bases and the J gene end by 1 base; junction bases not matched to a gene: 9.

The table lists this clonotype with a few counts. This rearrangement joins TRBV4-1 to TRBJ2-3; D tentatively fits TRBD1 or TRBD2 (5 bases each). The germline V gene has CDR1 MGHRA and CDR2 YSYEKL. Trimming pared 3 bases from V and 4 bases from J, leaving 14 bases between. The CDR3 runs to 15 residues. Written as DNA, the CDR3 is TGCGCCAGCAGCCAGATCGGGGCCGGGGCAGATACGCAGTATTTT. It is translated as CASSQIGAGADTQYF.

This clonotype was seen a few times. The chain couples TRBV5-5 to TRBJ2-3; tentative D call: TRBD1 (6 bases). CDR1 and CDR2 from the germline V gene are SGHKS and YYEKEE (reference sequence). The V and J ends lost 3 bases and 4 bases respectively, with 15 bases between them. The CDR3 covers 15 residues. CDR3 DNA: TGTGCCAGCAGCTCTCGGGACATCGGATCAGATACGCAGTATTTT. Protein sequence: CASSSRDIGSDTQYF.